The clone carrying this T cell receptor (beta chain) was counted once. This entry is derived from a study of blood T cell repertoires in COVID-19. Study overall: In each case, the material was cDNA or gDNA derived from T cells, B-cell-depleted T cells, or PBMCs.

Generated by immunoSEQ multiplex PCR, the TCRdb table keeps only in-frame clones and is missing some. Found here are about 190,000 clones, 75% to 85% of them singletons; the top ten hold 6.9%. Germline loops: CDR1 SGHRS, CDR2 YFSETQ. CDR3 size: 15 residues. V gave up 0 bases and J gave up 5 bases; unmatched junction bases: 5. The rearrangement uses TRBV5-1 and TRBJ2-7, with TRBD1 identical over 10 bases. The sequencing input was peripheral blood. This TCR was sampled from a man aged 55 to 70 with acute or convalescent COVID-19. The CDR3 is CASSLAGTGVHEQYF. CDR3 DNA: TGCGCCAGCAGCTTGGCCGGGACAGGGGTCCACGAGCAGTACTTC.